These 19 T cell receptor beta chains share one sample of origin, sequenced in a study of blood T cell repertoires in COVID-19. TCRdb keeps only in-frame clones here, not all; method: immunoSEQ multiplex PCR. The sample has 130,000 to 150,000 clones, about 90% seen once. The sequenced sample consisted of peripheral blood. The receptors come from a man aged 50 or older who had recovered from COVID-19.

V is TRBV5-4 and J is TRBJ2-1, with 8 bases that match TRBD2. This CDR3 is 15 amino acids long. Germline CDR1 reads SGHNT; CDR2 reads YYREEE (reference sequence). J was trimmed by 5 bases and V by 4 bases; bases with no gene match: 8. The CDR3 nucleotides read TGTGCCAGCAGCGTTCCGGGGGGGCGTAACAATGAGCAGTTCTTC. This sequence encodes CASSVPGGRNNEQFF.

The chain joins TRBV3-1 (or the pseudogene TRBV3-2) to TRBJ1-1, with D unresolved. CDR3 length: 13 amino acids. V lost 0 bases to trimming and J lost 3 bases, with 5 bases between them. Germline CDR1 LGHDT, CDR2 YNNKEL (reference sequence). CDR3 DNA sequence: TGTGCCAGCAGCCAAGAGAGGTACACTGAAGCTTTCTTT. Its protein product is CASSQERYTEAFF.

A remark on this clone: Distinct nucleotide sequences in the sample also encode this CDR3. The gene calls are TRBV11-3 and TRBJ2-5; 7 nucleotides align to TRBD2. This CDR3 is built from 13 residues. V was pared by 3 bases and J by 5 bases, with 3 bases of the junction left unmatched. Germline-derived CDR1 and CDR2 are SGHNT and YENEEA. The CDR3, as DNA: TGTGCCAGCAGCTTGCGGGGGAGGGAGACCCAGTACTTC. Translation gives CASSLRGRETQYF.

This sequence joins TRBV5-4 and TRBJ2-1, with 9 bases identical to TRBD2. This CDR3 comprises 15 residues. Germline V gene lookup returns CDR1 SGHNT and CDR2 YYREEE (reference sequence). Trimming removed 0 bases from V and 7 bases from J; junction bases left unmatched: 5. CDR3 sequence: CASSLGASGVNEQFF. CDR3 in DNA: TGTGCCAGCAGCTTGGGGGCTAGCGGGGTGAATGAGCAGTTCTTC.

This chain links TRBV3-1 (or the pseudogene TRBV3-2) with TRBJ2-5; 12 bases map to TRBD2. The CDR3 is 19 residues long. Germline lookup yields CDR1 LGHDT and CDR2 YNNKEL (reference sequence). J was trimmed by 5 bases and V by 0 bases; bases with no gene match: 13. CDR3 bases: TGTGCCAGCAGCCAAGAAGCGGCTAGCGGGGGGGCAGGAGTGGAGACCCAGTACTTC. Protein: CASSQEAASGGAGVETQYF.

The CDR3 bases are TGCGCCAGCAGCTATACCCCAGGGTTGGTTGAAAAACTGTTTTTT. This translates into CASSYTPGLVEKLFF. V gene TRBV4-1 combines with J gene TRBJ1-4; possibly TRBD1 for D (5 bases). The germline gives CDR1 MGHRA, CDR2 YSYEKL. The V end lost 5 bases, the J end lost 7 bases, and 17 bases lay between the germline ends. The CDR3 is 15 amino acids.

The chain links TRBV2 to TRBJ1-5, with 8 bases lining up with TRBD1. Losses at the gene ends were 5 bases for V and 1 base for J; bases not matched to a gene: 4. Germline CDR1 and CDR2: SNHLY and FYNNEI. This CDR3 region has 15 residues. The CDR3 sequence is CASSSTGASNQPQHF. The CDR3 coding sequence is TGTGCCAGCAGTTCGACAGGGGCCAGCAATCAGCCCCAGCATTTT.

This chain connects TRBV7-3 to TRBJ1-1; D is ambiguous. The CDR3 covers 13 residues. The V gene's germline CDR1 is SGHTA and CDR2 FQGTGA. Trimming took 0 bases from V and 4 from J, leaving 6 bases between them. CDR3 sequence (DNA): TGTGCCAGCAGCTTAACTACTCGCACTGAAGCTTTCTTT. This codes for CASSLTTRTEAFF.

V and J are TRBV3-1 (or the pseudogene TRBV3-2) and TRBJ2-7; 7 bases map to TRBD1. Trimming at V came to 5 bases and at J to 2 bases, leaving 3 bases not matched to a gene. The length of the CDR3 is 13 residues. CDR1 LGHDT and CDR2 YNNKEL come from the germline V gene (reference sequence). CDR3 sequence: CASSGQGAYEQYF. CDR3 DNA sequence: TGTGCCAGCAGCGGGCAGGGGGCCTACGAGCAGTACTTC.

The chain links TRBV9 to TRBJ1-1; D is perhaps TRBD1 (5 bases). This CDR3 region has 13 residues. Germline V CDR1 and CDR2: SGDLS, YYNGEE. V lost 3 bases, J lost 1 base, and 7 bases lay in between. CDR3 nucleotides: TGTGCCAGCAGCGGGACACAGAACACTGAAGCTTTCTTT. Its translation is CASSGTQNTEAFF.

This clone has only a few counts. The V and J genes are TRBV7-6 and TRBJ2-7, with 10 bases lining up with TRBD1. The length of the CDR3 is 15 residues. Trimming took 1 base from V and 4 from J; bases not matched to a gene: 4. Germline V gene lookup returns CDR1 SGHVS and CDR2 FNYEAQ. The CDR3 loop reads CASSLDDRGPYEQYF. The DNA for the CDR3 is TGTGCCAGCAGCTTAGACGACAGGGGGCCTTACGAGCAGTACTTC.

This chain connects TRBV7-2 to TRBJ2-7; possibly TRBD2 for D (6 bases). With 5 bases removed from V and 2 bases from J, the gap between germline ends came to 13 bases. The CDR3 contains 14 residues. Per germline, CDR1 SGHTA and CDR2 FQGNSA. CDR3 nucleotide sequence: TGTGCCAGCAGCCGGCGGGACGGAGCCTACGAGCAGTACTTC. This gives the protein CASSRRDGAYEQYF.

The CDR3 DNA reads TGTGCCAGCAGCGTGGGACTTGACTATGGCTACACCTTC. Translating gives CASSVGLDYGYTF. V is TRBV9 and J is TRBJ1-2, with a possible D match to TRBD1 (5 bases). V was clipped by 2 bases and J by 3 bases, with 8 bases between them. CDR3 length: 13 amino acids. Per germline, CDR1 SGDLS and CDR2 YYNGEE.

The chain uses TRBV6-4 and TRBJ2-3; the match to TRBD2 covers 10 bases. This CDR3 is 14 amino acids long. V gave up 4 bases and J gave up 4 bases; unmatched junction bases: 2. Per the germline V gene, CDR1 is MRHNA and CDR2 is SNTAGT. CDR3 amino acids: CASSASGGSDTQYF. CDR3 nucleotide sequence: TGTGCCAGCAGTGCTAGCGGGGGCTCAGATACGCAGTATTTT.

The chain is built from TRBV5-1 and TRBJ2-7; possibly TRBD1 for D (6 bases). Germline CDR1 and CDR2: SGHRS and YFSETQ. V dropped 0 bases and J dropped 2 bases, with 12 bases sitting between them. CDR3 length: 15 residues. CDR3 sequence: CASSLGGQATYEQYF. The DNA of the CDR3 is TGCGCCAGCAGCTTGGGGGGACAAGCAACCTACGAGCAGTACTTC. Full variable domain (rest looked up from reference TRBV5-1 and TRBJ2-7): KAGVTQTPRYLIKTRGQQVTLSCSPISGHRSVSWYQQTPGQGLQFLFEYFSETQRNKGNFPGRFSGRQFSNSRSEMNVSTLELGDSALYLCASSLGGQATYEQYFGPGTRLTVT.

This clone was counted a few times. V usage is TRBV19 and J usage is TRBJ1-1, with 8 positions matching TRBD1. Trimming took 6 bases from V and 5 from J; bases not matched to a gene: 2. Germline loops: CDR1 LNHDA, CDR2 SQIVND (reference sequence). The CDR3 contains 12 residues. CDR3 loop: CASRDRDTEAFF. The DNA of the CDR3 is TGTGCCAGTAGGGACAGGGATACTGAAGCTTTCTTT. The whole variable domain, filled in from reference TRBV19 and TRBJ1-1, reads DGGITQSPKYLFRKEGQNVTLSCEQNLNHDAMYWYRQDPGQGLRLIYYSQIVNDFQKGDIAEGYSVSREKKESFPLTVTSAQKNPTAFYLCASRDRDTEAFFGQGTRLTVV.

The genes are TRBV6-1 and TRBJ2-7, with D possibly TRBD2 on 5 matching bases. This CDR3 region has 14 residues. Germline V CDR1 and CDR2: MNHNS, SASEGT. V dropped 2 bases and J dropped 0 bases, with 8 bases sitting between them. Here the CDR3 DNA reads TGTGCCAGCAGTGAAACCCGGGGCTCCTACGAGCAGTACTTC. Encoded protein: CASSETRGSYEQYF.

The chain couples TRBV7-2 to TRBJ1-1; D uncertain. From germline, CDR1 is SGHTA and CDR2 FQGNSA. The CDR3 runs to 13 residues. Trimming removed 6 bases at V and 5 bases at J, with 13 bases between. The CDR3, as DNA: TGTGCCAGCAGGGCAGATGCCTGGACTGAAGCTTTCTTT. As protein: CASRADAWTEAFF.

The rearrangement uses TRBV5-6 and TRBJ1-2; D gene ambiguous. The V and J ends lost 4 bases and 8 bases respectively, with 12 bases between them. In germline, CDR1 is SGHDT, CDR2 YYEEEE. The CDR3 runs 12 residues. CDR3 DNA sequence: TGTGCCAGCAGCCCCGCGGGGAGAGGCTACACCTTC. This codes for CASSPAGRGYTF.